This TCR beta chain was captured in a study of blood T cell repertoires in COVID-19. In the study overall: Whether acute or convalescent, the COVID-19 samples came from the United States, Italy and Spain. PBMCs, B-cell-depleted T cells, or T cells provided the cDNA or gDNA that made up the material.

Trimming cost V 3 bases and J 7 bases; bases outside gene matches: 3. Germline CDR1 and CDR2: MGHRA and YSYEKL. There are 14 residues in the CDR3. Authors' methods: Reference gene primer amplification in the assay estimated nucleated cell counts. Data came from immunoSEQ multiplex PCR; TCRdb stores just in-frame clones and leaves some out. V and J calls and clone size are given by that table; D and trimming were obtained from the DNA. The sample lists roughly 150,000 clones, about 80% occurring once. Sequencing used peripheral blood. The J gene is TRBJ1-5, the V gene TRBV4-1, with 10 bases matching TRBD1. The clonotype comes from a human donor in a cohort sampled during active COVID-19. The CDR3 coding sequence is TGCGCCAGCAGCCAGGGACAGGGGAGGCAGCCCCAGCATTTT. This codes for CASSQGQGRQPQHF.